Detailed here is one T cell receptor (beta chain). Antigen specificity is unknown. The junction had 7 bases not matched to a gene; V was cut back by 2 bases and J by 5 bases. The germline V gene has CDR1 SGHTA and CDR2 FQGNSA. The CDR3 is 17 residues long. These data originate in a study of T-cell reconstitution after alpha-beta-depleted transplantation in children. Study outcomes and limitations: It was reported that alpha-beta T cells came from several hundred expanded graft clones (about two months after transplant). At day 60, the high TCRbeta diversity found in some patients originated from recipient T cells and thymic progenitors that had survived.

Unique molecular identifiers were built into the TCRbeta library. TCRdb used MiXCR to reprocess the PCR reads, holding one entry per CDR3 protein. The table includes a few hundred thousand distinct CDR3 sequences, about a quarter detected once. The source was PBMCs, collected before TCRalphabeta/CD19-depleted stem cell transplant. The gene calls are TRBV7-2 and TRBJ2-5; 14 bases fit TRBD2. The TCR originated in a boy younger than two with Wiskott-Aldrich syndrome, due to receive a stem cell transplant. Here the CDR3 reads CASSLQYRTSGRETQYF. DNA for the CDR3: TGTGCCAGCAGCTTACAGTATAGGACTAGCGGGAGGGAGACCCAGTACTTC.